Listed below are T cell receptor beta chains from one sample, sequenced in a study of molecular identifiers for immune sequencing clone quantification. TCRdb re-called the PCR reads through MiXCR, storing one row per CDR3 protein. The table includes hundreds of thousands of distinct CDR3 sequences, roughly 21% detected once. The sequenced material came from naive CD8+ T cells from blood, with Jurkat cell RNA spiked in. The receptors stem from a human donor in good health. Some libraries in this study had Jurkat cell RNA spiked in. Both conserved end residues are trimmed from each CDR3. Size values are once, few and many counts, or a class for expanded clones, and some rows have none.

size	V	J	CDR3
many	TRBV7-9	TRBJ2-7	ASGGGYEQY
many	TRBV7-2	TRBJ2-3	ASSLVLQTPTDTQY
many	TRBV27	TRBJ2-7	ASSFGGGLY
many	TRBV6-2/TRBV6-3	TRBJ1-2	ASSLGADYGYT
many	TRBV20-1	TRBJ2-5	SARVSGPYQETQY
many	TRBV7-9	TRBJ1-5	ASSLVGGAGQPQH
-	TRBV11-2	TRBJ2-2	ASSLVRTGNTGELF
many	TRBV27	TRBJ2-7	ASRQGAFYEQY
many	TRBV7-9	TRBJ2-5	ASSPLARYQETQY
many	TRBV7-9	TRBJ1-1	ASSLITGGIINTEAF
few	TRBV6-2/TRBV6-3	TRBJ1-5	ASRLGGAWDQPQH
many	TRBV29-1	TRBJ2-7	SVRDRDYEQY
many	TRBV7-6	TRBJ1-1	ASSLEPGRLNTEAF
many	TRBV3-1	TRBJ2-7	ASSHPGQGAHEQY
many	TRBV19	TRBJ2-7	ASSNGQGAYEQY
few	TRBV7-2	TRBJ2-7	ASSDSLGIGYYEQY
few	TRBV12-3/TRBV12-4	TRBJ2-5	ASSLPGQWKTQY
many	TRBV18	TRBJ2-3	ASSGRGPSTSGRNTDTQY
many	TRBV5-5	TRBJ2-5	ASRQETAYQETQY
-	TRBV28	TRBJ2-7	ASSYGPGQYYYEQY
many	TRBV5-1	TRBJ2-7	ASSAGQPEQY
few	TRBV12-3/TRBV12-4	TRBJ2-1	ASSFPGEDEQF
many	TRBV13	TRBJ2-7	ASSPGTSPHEQY
many	TRBV28	TRBJ2-5	ASRITGTGVQETQY
many	TRBV29-1	TRBJ1-2	SVDHGYT
many	TRBV7-2	TRBJ2-1	ASSYDSNNEQF
-	TRBV11-2	TRBJ2-1	ATGQGFNEQF
many	TRBV29-1	TRBJ1-1	SVVTGGGEAF
many	TRBV4-3	TRBJ2-7	ASSQDDGTGDEQY
many	TRBV7-9	TRBJ1-2	ASSQAWSGWSYGYT
-	TRBV28	TRBJ2-1	ASTLGGRAYNEQF
few	TRBV20-1	TRBJ2-1	SARAHNSYNEQF
many	TRBV28	TRBJ2-3	ASSYPRAQGGDTQY
many	TRBV19	TRBJ1-5	ASSIGSVSNQPQH
-	TRBV6-2/TRBV6-3	TRBJ2-7	ASSYWTSGSSYEQY
-	TRBV4-3	TRBJ2-7	ASSQGWVAGSPSYEQY
-	TRBV24-1	TRBJ2-5	ATGAAQVETQY
many	TRBV9	TRBJ2-7	ASSVSGAGGYEQY
-	TRBV15	TRBJ2-1	ATSRDWEGKRGGIYNEQF
many	TRBV7-2	TRBJ1-4	ASSQAGARIATNEKLF
few	TRBV4-1	TRBJ2-7	ASSQEDREVYEQY
-	TRBV2	TRBJ2-7	ASSEGLQYEQY
many	TRBV5-4	TRBJ1-2	ASSLEGTGGPSAYGYT
few	TRBV30	TRBJ1-2	AWTDGYYGYT
-	TRBV13	TRBJ1-1	ASNREITEAF
many	TRBV7-9	TRBJ2-7	ASSSDGRATYEQY
few	TRBV29-1	TRBJ2-5	SVQGVSLEGEAQY
many	TRBV7-7	TRBJ2-2	ASSPAVTQNTGELF
-	TRBV11-2	TRBJ2-7	ASSLDFLGKNALDEQY
-	TRBV4-3	TRBJ1-6	ASSQVPPGRWGVSPLH